This T cell receptor (beta chain) came from a study of shared clonotypes between healthy human individuals. Study results and limitations: Naive subsets, compared against memory subsets, generally had larger estimated richness values.

On sorted subsets, replicate PCRs used 200 ng DNA, or tens of thousands of T cell genomes. Produced via immunoSEQ multiplex PCR; TCRdb's table is partial and in-frame only. The repertoire holds 2 million to 2.5 million clones, with approximately 93% as singletons. Comment on this clone: What it binds is not known.

The junction had 11 bases not matched to a gene; V was cut back by 2 bases and J by 4 bases. Germline CDR1 MDHEN, CDR2 SYDVKM. This CDR3 region has 17 residues. The chain recombines TRBV28 with TRBJ2-7; 10 bases fit TRBD1. Sequencing used naive CD4+ T cells from PBMCs. Subset meaning: CD45RA+ positively selected. The TCR sequence derives from a young man in good health. Some clones in this sample may be carry-over from other donors' samples. The CDR3 region is CASSLNRWGQGQYEQYF. The CDR3 DNA follows: TGTGCCAGCAGTTTAAACAGATGGGGACAGGGGCAGTACGAGCAGTACTTC.